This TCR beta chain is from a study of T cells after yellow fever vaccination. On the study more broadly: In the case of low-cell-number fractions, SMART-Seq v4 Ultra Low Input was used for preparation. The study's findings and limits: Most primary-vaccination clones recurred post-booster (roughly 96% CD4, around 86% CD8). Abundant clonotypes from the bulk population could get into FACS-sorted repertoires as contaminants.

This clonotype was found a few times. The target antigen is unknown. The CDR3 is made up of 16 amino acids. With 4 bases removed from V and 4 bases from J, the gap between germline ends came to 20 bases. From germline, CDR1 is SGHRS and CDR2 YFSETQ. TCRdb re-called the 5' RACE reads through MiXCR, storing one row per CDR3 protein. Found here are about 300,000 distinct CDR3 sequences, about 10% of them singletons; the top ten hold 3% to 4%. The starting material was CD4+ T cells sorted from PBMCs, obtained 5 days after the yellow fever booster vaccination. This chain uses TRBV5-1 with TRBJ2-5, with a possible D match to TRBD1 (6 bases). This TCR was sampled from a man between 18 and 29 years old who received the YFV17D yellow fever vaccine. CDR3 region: CASSPISTGLGETQYF. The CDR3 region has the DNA TGCGCCAGCAGCCCGATCTCAACAGGGCTAGGAGAGACCCAGTACTTC.